This TCR beta chain originates from a study of blood T cells in healthy people across ages. A J-beta primer mix and a sample-barcoded 5' primer were used in a second PCR of roughly 6 to 12 cycles. TCRdb re-called the 5' RACE reads with MiXCR, one entry per CDR3 protein. The sample includes around 1.5 million distinct CDR3 sequences, approximately 59% seen only once; the top ten take 6.7%. Per germline, CDR1 KGHSH and CDR2 LQKENI. V was trimmed by 1 base and J by 1 base, leaving 15 bases between them. The CDR3 is 17 residues long. J is TRBJ2-3 and V is TRBV18; D not certain. The material sequenced was blood. This sequence originates from a man between 18 and 35 years old in good health. The CDR3 spells CASSPRITSSRTDTQYF. The CDR3 DNA follows: TGTGCCAGCTCACCACGGATAACATCCTCCCGCACAGATACGCAGTATTTT.